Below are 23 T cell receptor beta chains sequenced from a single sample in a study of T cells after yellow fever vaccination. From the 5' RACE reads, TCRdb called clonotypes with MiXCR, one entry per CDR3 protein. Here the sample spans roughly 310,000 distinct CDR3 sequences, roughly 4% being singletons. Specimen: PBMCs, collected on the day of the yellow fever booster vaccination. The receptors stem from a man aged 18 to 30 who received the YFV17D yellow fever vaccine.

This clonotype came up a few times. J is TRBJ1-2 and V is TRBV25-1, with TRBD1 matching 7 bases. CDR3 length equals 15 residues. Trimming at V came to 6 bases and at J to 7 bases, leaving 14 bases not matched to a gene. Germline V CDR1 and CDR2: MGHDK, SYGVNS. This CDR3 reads CASSHEGDRGLGYTF. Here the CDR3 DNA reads TGTGCCAGCAGCCATGAGGGGGACAGAGGTCTTGGCTACACCTTC.

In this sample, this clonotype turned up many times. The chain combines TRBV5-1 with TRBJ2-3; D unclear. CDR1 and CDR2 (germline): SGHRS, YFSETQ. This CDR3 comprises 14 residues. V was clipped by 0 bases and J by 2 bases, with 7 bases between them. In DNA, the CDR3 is TGCGCCAGCAGCTTGGCCACGTACACAGATACGCAGTATTTT. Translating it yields CASSLATYTDTQYF.

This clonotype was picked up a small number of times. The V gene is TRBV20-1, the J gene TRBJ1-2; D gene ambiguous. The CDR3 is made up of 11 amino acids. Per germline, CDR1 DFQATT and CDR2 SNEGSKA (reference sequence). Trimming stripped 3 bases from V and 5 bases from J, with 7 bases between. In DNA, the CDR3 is TGCAGTGCTAGTACACTTTATGGCTACACCTTC. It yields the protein CSASTLYGYTF.

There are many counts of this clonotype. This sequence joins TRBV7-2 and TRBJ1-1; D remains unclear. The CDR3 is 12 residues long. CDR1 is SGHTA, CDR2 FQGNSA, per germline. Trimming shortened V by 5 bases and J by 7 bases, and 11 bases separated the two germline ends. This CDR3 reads CASSGLRIEAFF. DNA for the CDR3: TGTGCCAGCAGCGGACTGCGGATTGAAGCTTTCTTT.

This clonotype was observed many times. CDR3 region: CASSQWEETQYF. For the CDR3, the DNA is TGTGCCAGCAGCCAATGGGAGGAGACCCAGTACTTC. The V call is TRBV3-1, the J call TRBJ2-5; the D gene is possibly TRBD2 (5 bases). With 2 bases removed from V and 5 bases from J, the gap between germline ends came to 6 bases. The CDR3 consists of 12 residues. The germline V gene encodes CDR1 LGHDT and CDR2 YNNKEL (reference sequence).

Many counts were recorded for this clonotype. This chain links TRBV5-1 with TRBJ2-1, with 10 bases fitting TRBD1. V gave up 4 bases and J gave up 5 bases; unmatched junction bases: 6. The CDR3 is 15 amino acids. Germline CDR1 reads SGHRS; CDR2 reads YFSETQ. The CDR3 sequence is CASSRGTGENNEQFF. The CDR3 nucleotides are TGCGCCAGCAGCAGGGGGACAGGGGAGAACAATGAGCAGTTCTTC.

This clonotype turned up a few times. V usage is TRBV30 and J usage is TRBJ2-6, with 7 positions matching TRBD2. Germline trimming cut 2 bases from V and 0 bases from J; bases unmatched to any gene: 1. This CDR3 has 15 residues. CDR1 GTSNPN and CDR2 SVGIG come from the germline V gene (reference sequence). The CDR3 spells CAWSTGGSGANVLTF. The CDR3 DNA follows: TGTGCCTGGAGTACGGGGGGCTCTGGGGCCAACGTCCTGACTTTC.

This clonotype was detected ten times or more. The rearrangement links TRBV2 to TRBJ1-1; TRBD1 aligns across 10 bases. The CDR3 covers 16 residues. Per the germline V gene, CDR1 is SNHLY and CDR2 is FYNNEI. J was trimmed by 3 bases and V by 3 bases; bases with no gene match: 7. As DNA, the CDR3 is TGTGCCAGCAGTGACTCCAAGGGGACAGGGGACACTGAAGCTTTCTTT. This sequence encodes CASSDSKGTGDTEAFF.

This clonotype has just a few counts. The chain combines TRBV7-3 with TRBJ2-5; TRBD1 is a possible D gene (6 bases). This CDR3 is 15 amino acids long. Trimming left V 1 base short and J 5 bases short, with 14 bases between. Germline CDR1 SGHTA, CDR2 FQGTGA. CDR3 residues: CASSLRQGRWETQYF. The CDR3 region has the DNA TGTGCCAGCAGCTTAAGGCAGGGGCGGTGGGAGACCCAGTACTTC.

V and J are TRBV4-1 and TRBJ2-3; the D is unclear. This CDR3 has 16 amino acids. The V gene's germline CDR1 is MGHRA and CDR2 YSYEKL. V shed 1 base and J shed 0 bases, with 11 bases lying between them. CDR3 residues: CASSQVSGTSTDTQYF. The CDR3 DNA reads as TGCGCCAGCAGCCAAGTTTCTGGTACTAGCACAGATACGCAGTATTTT.

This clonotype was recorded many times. The CDR3 DNA sequence: TGCGCCAGCAGCTGGAACACCGGGGAGCTGTTTTTT. It translates to CASSWNTGELFF. The chain carries TRBV5-1 and TRBJ2-2; D not resolved. The CDR3 is 12 residues long. Germline lookup yields CDR1 SGHRS and CDR2 YFSETQ. The V end was cut by 3 bases, the J end by 1 base, with 1 base between.

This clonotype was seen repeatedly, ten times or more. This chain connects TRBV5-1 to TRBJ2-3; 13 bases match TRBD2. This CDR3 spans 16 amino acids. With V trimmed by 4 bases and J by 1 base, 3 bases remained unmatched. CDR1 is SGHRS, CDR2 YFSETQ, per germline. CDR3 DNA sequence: TGCGCCAGCAGCCTGGGACTAGCGGGGCGCACAGATACGCAGTATTTT. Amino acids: CASSLGLAGRTDTQYF.

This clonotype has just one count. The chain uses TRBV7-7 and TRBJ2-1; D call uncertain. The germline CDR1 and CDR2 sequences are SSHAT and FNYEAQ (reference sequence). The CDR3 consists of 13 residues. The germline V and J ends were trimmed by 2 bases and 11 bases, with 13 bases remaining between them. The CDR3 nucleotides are TGTGCCAGCAGCTTACAGAAGGAGTCCCAGCAGTTCTTC. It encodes CASSLQKESQQFF.

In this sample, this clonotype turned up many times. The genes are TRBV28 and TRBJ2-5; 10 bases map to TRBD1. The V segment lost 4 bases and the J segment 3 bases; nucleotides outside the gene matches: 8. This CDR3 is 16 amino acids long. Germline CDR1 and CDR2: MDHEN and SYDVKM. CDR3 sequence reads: CASSSMIGTGEETQYF. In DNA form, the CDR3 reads TGTGCCAGCAGTTCCATGATTGGGACAGGGGAAGAGACCCAGTACTTC.

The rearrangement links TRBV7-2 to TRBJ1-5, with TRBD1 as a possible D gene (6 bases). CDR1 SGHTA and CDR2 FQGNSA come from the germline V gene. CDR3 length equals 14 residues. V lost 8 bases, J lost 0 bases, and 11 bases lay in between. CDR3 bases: TGTGCCAGCGGAGGGGGGGTTAGCAATCAGCCCCAGCATTTT. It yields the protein CASGGGVSNQPQHF.

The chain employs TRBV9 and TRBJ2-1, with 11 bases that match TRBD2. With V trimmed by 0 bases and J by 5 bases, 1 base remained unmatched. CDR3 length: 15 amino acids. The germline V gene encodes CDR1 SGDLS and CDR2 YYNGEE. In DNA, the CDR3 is TGTGCCAGCAGCGTAGGACTAGCGGGGCACAATGAGCAGTTCTTC. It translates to CASSVGLAGHNEQFF.

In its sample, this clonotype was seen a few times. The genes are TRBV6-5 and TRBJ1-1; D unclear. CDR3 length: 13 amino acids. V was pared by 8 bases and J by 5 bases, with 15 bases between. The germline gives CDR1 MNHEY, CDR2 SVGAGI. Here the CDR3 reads CASVVSLGTEAFF. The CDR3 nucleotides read TGTGCCAGCGTTGTTAGTCTGGGGACTGAAGCTTTCTTT.

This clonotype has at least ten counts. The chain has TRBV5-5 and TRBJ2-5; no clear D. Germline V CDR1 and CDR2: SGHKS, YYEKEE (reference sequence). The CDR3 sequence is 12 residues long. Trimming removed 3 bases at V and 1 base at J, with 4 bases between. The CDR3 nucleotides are TGTGCCAGCAGCTGGCCCCAAGAGACCCAGTACTTC. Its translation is CASSWPQETQYF.

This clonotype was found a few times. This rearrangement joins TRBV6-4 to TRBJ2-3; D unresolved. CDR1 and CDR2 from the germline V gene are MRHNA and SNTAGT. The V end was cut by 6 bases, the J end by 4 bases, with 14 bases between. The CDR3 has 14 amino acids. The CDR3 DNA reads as TGTGCCAGCAGCCTTAACGTAGGTCCAGATACGCAGTATTTT. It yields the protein CASSLNVGPDTQYF.

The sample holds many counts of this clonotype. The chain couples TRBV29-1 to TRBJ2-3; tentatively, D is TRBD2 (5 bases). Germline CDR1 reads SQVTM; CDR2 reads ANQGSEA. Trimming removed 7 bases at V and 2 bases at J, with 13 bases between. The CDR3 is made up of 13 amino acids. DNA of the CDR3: TGCAGCGCTGAGGGAGCGTCCACAGATACGCAGTATTTT. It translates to CSAEGASTDTQYF.

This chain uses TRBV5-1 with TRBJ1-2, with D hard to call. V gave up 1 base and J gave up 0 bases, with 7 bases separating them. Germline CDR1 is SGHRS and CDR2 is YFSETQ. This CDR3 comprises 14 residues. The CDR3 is CASSLSTANYGYTF. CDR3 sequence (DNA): TGCGCCAGCAGCTTGAGTACCGCTAACTATGGCTACACCTTC. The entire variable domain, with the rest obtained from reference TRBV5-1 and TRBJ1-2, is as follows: KAGVTQTPRYLIKTRGQQVTLSCSPISGHRSVSWYQQTPGQGLQFLFEYFSETQRNKGNFPGRFSGRQFSNSRSEMNVSTLELGDSALYLCASSLSTANYGYTFGSGTRLTVV.

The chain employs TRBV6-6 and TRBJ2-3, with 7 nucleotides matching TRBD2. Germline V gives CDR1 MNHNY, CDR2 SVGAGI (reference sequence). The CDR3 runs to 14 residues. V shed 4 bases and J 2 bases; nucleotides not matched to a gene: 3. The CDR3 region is CASSWGGVTDTQYF. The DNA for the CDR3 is TGTGCCAGCAGTTGGGGAGGGGTCACAGATACGCAGTATTTT.

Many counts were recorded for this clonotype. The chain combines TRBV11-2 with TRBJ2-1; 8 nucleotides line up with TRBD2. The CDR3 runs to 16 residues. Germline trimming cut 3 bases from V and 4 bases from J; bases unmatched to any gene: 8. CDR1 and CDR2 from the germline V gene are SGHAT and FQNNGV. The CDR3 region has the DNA TGTGCCAGCAGCTTCCTCTCGGGGGGGCTGTACAATGAGCAGTTCTTC. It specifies CASSFLSGGLYNEQFF.